Following are 32 T cell receptor beta chains from one sample sequenced in a study of cytomegalovirus exposure and HLA in healthy donors. PCR used 60 Vbeta primers and 13 Jbeta primers. Libraries were prepared by immunoSEQ multiplex PCR; TCRdb keeps only in-frame clonotypes and omits some of them. The table lists 60,000 or so clones. Material for sequencing was PBMCs. The receptors here all came from a woman aged 18 to 35 in good health and CMV-seronegative.

The chain has TRBV7-2 and TRBJ2-2; possible D gene TRBD1, 5 bases. Germline lookup yields CDR1 SGHTA and CDR2 FQGNSA. CDR3 length equals 15 residues. V lost 2 bases and J lost 4, with 11 bases in between. CDR3 nucleotide sequence: TGTGCCAGCAGCTTAATCAGGGCGAGCACCGGGGAGCTGTTTTTT. It translates to CASSLIRASTGELFF.

The chain joins TRBV19 to TRBJ2-7; 7 positions match TRBD1. Germline CDR1 reads LNHDA; CDR2 reads SQIVND (reference sequence). The CDR3 covers 15 residues. V was pared by 5 bases and J by 1 base, with 8 bases of the junction left unmatched. The CDR3 nucleotides read TGTGCCAGTAGTCTGACAGGGCTCGGGTCCTACGAGCAGTACTTC. It codes for CASSLTGLGSYEQYF.

The chain is built from TRBV10-3 and TRBJ1-2; 9 nucleotides align to TRBD1. V lost 2 bases, J lost 2 bases, and 12 bases stayed unmatched. CDR1 is ENHRY, CDR2 SYGVKD, per germline. The CDR3 covers 18 residues. The CDR3 nucleotides read TGTGCCATCAGTGAGGCAAGTACCGGGACAGGGTACAACTATGGCTACACCTTC. It yields the protein CAISEASTGTGYNYGYTF.

This rearrangement joins TRBV5-4 to TRBJ2-7; a weak D match, TRBD2 (6 bases). V was shortened by 4 bases and J by 6 bases, with 11 bases between the two germline ends. This CDR3 spans 12 amino acids. Germline-derived CDR1 and CDR2 are SGHNT and YYREEE (reference sequence). CDR3 DNA: TGTGCCAGCAGCAGGGACTCTTCCGAGCAGTACTTC. It is translated as CASSRDSSEQYF.

V is TRBV30 and J is TRBJ1-5; no clear D gene. Between the trimmed V and J ends, which lost 0 bases and 4 bases, there was a span of 7 bases. The CDR3 runs 13 residues. Germline CDR1 is GTSNPN and CDR2 is SVGIG (reference sequence). CDR3 residues: CAWSVQPNQPQHF. CDR3 in DNA: TGTGCCTGGAGTGTACAGCCTAATCAGCCCCAGCATTTT.

V gene TRBV6-5 combines with J gene TRBJ1-6; D is unresolved. Germline loops: CDR1 MNHEY, CDR2 SVGAGI. Trimming removed 2 bases from V and 8 bases from J, with 13 bases in between. CDR3 length: 15 residues. CDR3 DNA: TGTGCCAGCAGTTACGACCAGAGGGTCGATTCACCCCTCCACTTT. It specifies CASSYDQRVDSPLHF.

This chain connects TRBV29-1 to TRBJ2-5; 11 positions agree with TRBD1. This CDR3 contains 13 residues. The germline V gene encodes CDR1 SQVTM and CDR2 ANQGSEA. Losses at the gene ends were 6 bases for V and 5 bases for J; bases not matched to a gene: 5. DNA for the CDR3: TGCAGCGTGGACAGGGGGCTCGGGGAGACCCAGTACTTC. Amino acids: CSVDRGLGETQYF.

This chain uses TRBV29-1 with TRBJ2-1, with D possibly matching TRBD1 (6 bases). V was shortened by 7 bases and J by 10 bases, with 17 bases between the two germline ends. Germline CDR1 reads SQVTM; CDR2 reads ANQGSEA. CDR3 length equals 12 residues. In DNA, the CDR3 is TGCAGCGACAAATGGCAGGGGCGGGAGCAGTTCTTC. Amino acid sequence: CSDKWQGREQFF.

The chain carries TRBV5-3 and TRBJ1-2, with D maybe TRBD1 (5 bases). TRBV5-3 is an open reading frame whose function is uncertain. The CDR3 consists of 14 residues. V lost 4 bases and J lost 2, with 12 bases in between. CDR3 sequence reads: CARSPCGGNYGYTF. CDR3 bases: TGTGCCAGAAGCCCCTGCGGGGGAAACTATGGCTACACCTTC.

V and J are TRBV5-1 and TRBJ1-1; 9 nucleotides line up with TRBD1. CDR1 and CDR2 from the germline V gene are SGHRS and YFSETQ. This CDR3 region has 13 residues. V lost 6 bases to trimming and J lost 4 bases; unmatched junction nucleotides: 4. CDR3 protein: CASTRTGATEAFF. Written as DNA, the CDR3 is TGCGCCAGCACCCGGACAGGGGCCACTGAAGCTTTCTTT.

V gene TRBV6-6 combines with J gene TRBJ1-3; D gene uncertain. CDR3 length: 13 residues. The ends were cut back, 5 bases at V and 9 bases at J, with 14 bases in the middle. Germline-derived CDR1 and CDR2 are MNHNY and SVGAGI (reference sequence). In nucleotides, the CDR3 is TGTGCCAGCAGTCAAGAAGCGGGGTCCACCATATATTTT. Amino acid sequence: CASSQEAGSTIYF.

The chain employs TRBV5-6 and TRBJ1-2, with 8 bases lining up with TRBD1. After removal of 3 bases from V and 6 bases from J, the junction contained 7 bases not matched to a gene. The germline V gene has CDR1 SGHDT and CDR2 YYEEEE. The CDR3 extends over 14 amino acids. This CDR3 reads CASSSRGRRDGYTF. The CDR3 nucleotides read TGTGCCAGCAGCTCCAGGGGGCGTAGAGATGGCTACACCTTC.

This chain connects TRBV6-1 to TRBJ1-2; weak D call: TRBD1 (6 bases). CDR3 length: 14 amino acids. The V gene lost 0 bases and the J gene lost 5 bases, with 10 bases spanning the gap. Germline loops: CDR1 MNHNS, CDR2 SASEGT. In DNA, the CDR3 is TGTGCCAGCAGTGAAGCGGGACATTCATATGGCTACACCTTC. It encodes CASSEAGHSYGYTF.

The CDR3: CASSPPGQDEKLFF. CDR3 nucleotide sequence: TGTGCCAGCTCACCTCCAGGGCAGGATGAAAAACTGTTTTTT. J is TRBJ1-4 and V is TRBV18; tentative D call: TRBD1 (5 bases). CDR1 is KGHSH, CDR2 LQKENI, per germline. Trimming pared 3 bases from V and 6 bases from J, leaving 11 bases between. The CDR3 has 14 residues. Variable domain in full (rest from reference TRBV18 and TRBJ1-4): NAGVMQNPRHLVRRRGQEARLRCSPMKGHSHVYWYRQLPEEGLKFMVYLQKENIIDESGMPKERFSAEFPKEGPSILRIQQVVRGDSAAYFCASSPPGQDEKLFFGSGTQLSVL.

The chain joins TRBV7-2 to TRBJ1-1; weak D call: TRBD1 (5 bases). Trimming pared 5 bases from V and 4 bases from J, leaving 11 bases between. Germline values: CDR1 SGHTA, CDR2 FQGNSA. The CDR3 totals 13 residues. The CDR3 DNA is TGTGCCAGCAGCCCCCGACAGATCACTGAAGCTTTCTTT. It is translated as CASSPRQITEAFF.

CDR3 DNA sequence: TGTGCCAGCAGCTTAGCCCGCCCTCCCCTAGCGGGGACTTACACAGATACGCAGTATTTT. Its protein is CASSLARPPLAGTYTDTQYF. The V call is TRBV7-7, the J call TRBJ2-3, with 9 bases fitting TRBD2. The junction had 15 bases not matched to a gene; V was cut back by 0 bases and J by 2 bases. In germline, CDR1 is SSHAT, CDR2 FNYEAQ (reference sequence). The CDR3 is 20 residues long.

The chain employs TRBV2 and TRBJ2-7, with TRBD2 matching 9 bases. CDR1 SNHLY and CDR2 FYNNEI come from the germline V gene. Unmatched junction bases numbered 13, after V lost 6 bases and J lost 4 bases. The CDR3 has 16 residues. The CDR3 nucleotides are TGTGCCAGCAGGACGGCGAATCGAGCGGGGGGTTACGAGCAGTACTTC. Protein: CASRTANRAGGYEQYF.

V gene TRBV6-5 combines with J gene TRBJ2-7; a weak D match, TRBD2 (5 bases). Per the germline V gene, CDR1 is MNHEY and CDR2 is SVGAGI. V shed 2 bases and J shed 2 bases, with 10 bases lying between them. The CDR3 extends over 14 amino acids. CDR3 nucleotide sequence: TGTGCCAGCAGTTACGGGCGGGCCACCTACGAGCAGTACTTC. Its protein is CASSYGRATYEQYF.

The V and J genes are TRBV5-1 and TRBJ2-2, with D hard to call. Trimming took 0 bases from V and 6 from J, leaving 15 bases between them. Germline CDR1 and CDR2: SGHRS and YFSETQ. This CDR3 comprises 16 residues. The CDR3 coding sequence is TGCGCCAGCAGCTTGGCCGACTGGCCTCCGCCCGGGGAGCTGTTTTTT. Translating gives CASSLADWPPPGELFF.

This CDR3 reads CASSLEGLAWETQYF. The DNA for the CDR3 is TGCGCCAGCAGCTTGGAGGGGTTAGCCTGGGAGACCCAGTACTTC. V and J are TRBV5-1 and TRBJ2-5; possibly TRBD1 for D (5 bases). The germline CDR1 and CDR2 sequences are SGHRS and YFSETQ. The V end was cut by 0 bases, the J end by 5 bases, with 14 bases between. The CDR3 is made up of 15 amino acids.

V gene TRBV4-1 combines with J gene TRBJ2-7; 7 nucleotides match TRBD2. In germline, CDR1 is MGHRA, CDR2 YSYEKL. V lost 4 bases, J lost 1 base, and 4 bases stayed unmatched. This CDR3 is built from 14 residues. As DNA, the CDR3 is TGCGCCAGCAGCCGGGGGGGGGAGTCCTACGAGCAGTACTTC. Its translation: CASSRGGESYEQYF.

CDR3 nucleotides: TGTGCCAGCAGCGTAGCTCCGGCGGGAGGAGGGTCCGAGACCCAGTACTTC. This gives the protein CASSVAPAGGGSETQYF. This chain uses TRBV9 with TRBJ2-5; 8 positions agree with TRBD2. Germline V gives CDR1 SGDLS, CDR2 YYNGEE. The V and J ends lost 0 bases and 5 bases, in that order; junction bases with no gene match: 12. This CDR3 contains 17 residues.

The CDR3 region has the DNA TGTGCCAGCAGCCGGGATCGGACTGCTTCCTACAATGAGCAGTTCTTC. Its translation: CASSRDRTASYNEQFF. The chain has TRBV7-9 and TRBJ2-1; D is possibly TRBD2 (5 bases). The CDR3 runs to 16 residues. V dropped 5 bases and J dropped 1 base, with 15 bases sitting between them. In germline, CDR1 is SEHNR, CDR2 FQNEAQ (reference sequence).

This chain connects TRBV18 to TRBJ1-1; 7 nucleotides line up with TRBD1. Germline trimming cut 2 bases from V and 5 bases from J; bases unmatched to any gene: 5. The CDR3 consists of 14 residues. From germline, CDR1 is KGHSH and CDR2 LQKENI. The CDR3 DNA is TGTGCCAGCTCACCATATCAGGGGGAGACTGAAGCTTTCTTT. Translation: CASSPYQGETEAFF.

The CDR3 loop is CSVDDRFYGYTF. In DNA form, the CDR3 reads TGCAGCGTCGACGACAGGTTCTATGGCTACACCTTC. The genes are TRBV29-1 and TRBJ1-2, with D maybe TRBD1 (6 bases). The germline gives CDR1 SQVTM, CDR2 ANQGSEA. The CDR3 is made up of 12 amino acids. Trimming removed 6 bases from V and 4 bases from J, with 12 bases in between.

The chain combines TRBV6-1 with TRBJ2-2, with TRBD1 matching over 9 bases. Per germline, CDR1 MNHNS and CDR2 SASEGT. The V and J ends lost 5 bases and 2 bases, in that order; junction bases with no gene match: 3. CDR3 length: 15 amino acids. The chain's CDR3 is CASSKTGGNTGELFF. The CDR3 DNA sequence: TGTGCCAGCAGTAAAACAGGGGGCAACACCGGGGAGCTGTTTTTT.

J is TRBJ2-2 and V is TRBV5-1, with 8 bases that match TRBD2. Per germline, CDR1 SGHRS and CDR2 YFSETQ. The CDR3 is 16 amino acids. With 4 bases clipped from V and 0 bases from J, the junction kept 5 bases outside the gene matches. The CDR3 protein is CASSPGGSSNTGELFF. The CDR3 DNA reads TGCGCCAGCAGCCCGGGAGGGAGTTCGAACACCGGGGAGCTGTTTTTT.

The chain links TRBV5-1 to TRBJ1-5, with TRBD1 identical over 12 bases. The CDR3 length is 18 residues. Looked up from germline, CDR1 is SGHRS and CDR2 is YFSETQ. The trim removed 0 bases at V and 2 bases at J, leaving 6 bases unmatched. CDR3 region: CASSLEGQGAGGNQPQHF. CDR3 sequence (DNA): TGCGCCAGCAGCTTGGAGGGACAGGGGGCTGGTGGCAATCAGCCCCAGCATTTT. Looking up the rest from reference TRBV5-1 and TRBJ1-5 gives the full variable domain: KAGVTQTPRYLIKTRGQQVTLSCSPISGHRSVSWYQQTPGQGLQFLFEYFSETQRNKGNFPGRFSGRQFSNSRSEMNVSTLELGDSALYLCASSLEGQGAGGNQPQHFGDGTRLSIL.

The chain couples TRBV18 to TRBJ1-2; possibly TRBD1 for D (5 bases). V was pared by 3 bases and J by 12 bases, with 14 bases between. This CDR3 is built from 12 residues. The germline V gene has CDR1 KGHSH and CDR2 LQKENI. The CDR3 sequence: CASSPRPGNDTF. The CDR3 nucleotides read TGTGCCAGCTCACCCAGGCCAGGGAACGACACCTTC. Drawing the rest from reference TRBV18 and TRBJ1-2, the complete variable domain is NAGVMQNPRHLVRRRGQEARLRCSPMKGHSHVYWYRQLPEEGLKFMVYLQKENIIDESGMPKERFSAEFPKEGPSILRIQQVVRGDSAAYFCASSPRPGNDTFGSGTRLTVV.

This rearrangement joins TRBV18 to TRBJ2-6; 8 bases are shared with TRBD1. Germline CDR1 and CDR2: KGHSH and LQKENI. V dropped 4 bases and J dropped 0; count of bases not matched to a gene: 5. The CDR3 sequence is 17 residues long. The CDR3 bases are TGTGCCAGCTCACATCGACAGGGGAGCTCTGGGGCCAACGTCCTGACTTTC. Its translation: CASSHRQGSSGANVLTF. Drawing the rest from reference TRBV18 and TRBJ2-6, the complete variable domain is NAGVMQNPRHLVRRRGQEARLRCSPMKGHSHVYWYRQLPEEGLKFMVYLQKENIIDESGMPKERFSAEFPKEGPSILRIQQVVRGDSAAYFCASSHRQGSSGANVLTFGAGSRLTVL.

The chain is built from TRBV29-1 and TRBJ1-1; weak D call: TRBD1 (5 bases). This CDR3 is built from 10 residues. V was cut by 7 bases and J by 4 bases, with 7 bases left in between. Germline loops: CDR1 SQVTM, CDR2 ANQGSEA. CDR3 sequence: CSGGATEAFF. The CDR3 nucleotides read TGCAGCGGCGGGGCCACTGAAGCTTTCTTT.

The gene calls are TRBV15 and TRBJ1-6; 7 bases agree with TRBD1. Germline-derived CDR1 and CDR2 are LNHNV and YYDKDF (reference sequence). The CDR3 is 14 amino acids. J gave up 10 bases and V 6 bases, and 9 bases lay outside the gene matches. The CDR3 loop reads CATRSPGQESPLHF. The CDR3 DNA is TGTGCCACCAGATCCCCCGGACAGGAGTCACCCCTCCACTTT.